This is a list of T cell receptor beta chains from one sample in a study of T cell repertoires in aging, cancer and after chemotherapy. TCRdb analysed the multiplex PCR reads with MiXCR anew, one entry per CDR3 protein. The sample gives 11,000 or so distinct CDR3 sequences, about 24% of which show up once; under 2% is in the top ten. The sequencing sample was made of blood. The receptors stem from a human donor in good health. The CDR3 runs from the conserved cysteine through the conserved F or W. A D gene is named only where the DNA matches it firmly. Clone size is not always given. Where it is, it says once, few, many or a class for expanded clones.

CDR3aa,CDR3nt,abundance,j_gene,v_gene,d_gene
CSAWTAAINTIYF,TGCAGTGCGTGGACAGCGGCGATAAACACCATATATTTT,-,TRBJ1-3,TRBV20-1,-
CASSLDVAGPQETQYF,TGTGCCAGCAGCTTAGACGTGGCAGGGCCACAAGAGACCCAGTACTTC,-,TRBJ2-5,TRBV7-9,-
CASRGPTGWEKNYGYTF,TGTGCCAGCAGGGGGCCGACAGGGTGGGAGAAAAACTATGGCTACACCTTC,-,TRBJ1-2,TRBV6-1,TRBD1
CASSLVLGLAEQFF,TGTGCCAGCAGCTTAGTACTGGGACTAGCTGAGCAGTTCTTC,-,TRBJ2-1,TRBV7-2,TRBD2
CASALNEQFF,TGTGCCAGCGCCCTCAATGAGCAGTTCTTC,-,TRBJ2-1,TRBV2,-
CSVEEHEKLFF,TGCAGCGTTGAGGAGCATGAAAAACTGTTTTTT,medium-sized,TRBJ1-4,TRBV29-1,-
CASSPDIKTTIYF,TGTGCCAGCTCACCAGACATCAAAACCACCATATATTTT,-,TRBJ1-3,TRBV18,-
CASSADSNYGYTF,TGTGCCAGCAGCGCGGACTCTAACTATGGCTACACCTTC,-,TRBJ1-2,TRBV2,-
CASSPLITDTQYF,TGTGCCAGCAGCCCTTTGATTACGGATACGCAGTATTTT,-,TRBJ2-3,TRBV2,-
CASSLRQGDEQYF,TGTGCCAGCAGTTTACGACAGGGGGACGAGCAGTACTTC,medium-sized,TRBJ2-7,TRBV27,TRBD1
CASSYRDGNQPQHF,TGTGCCAGCAGTTACAGGGATGGCAATCAGCCCCAGCATTTT,-,TRBJ1-5,TRBV6-6,-
CASSQRGGANEQYF,TGTGCCAGCTCACAAAGAGGGGGCGCGAACGAGCAGTACTTC,-,TRBJ2-7,TRBV18,TRBD1
CASSRTLLNTGELFF,TGTGCCAGCAGCCGGACCCTCCTGAACACCGGGGAGCTGTTTTTT,-,TRBJ2-2,TRBV12-3/TRBV12-4,-
CASSYTGLAGGQVREQYF,TGTGCCAGCAGTTACACGGGACTAGCGGGGGGCCAAGTCCGCGAGCAGTACTTC,-,TRBJ2-7,TRBV6-5,TRBD2
CAISNRGLSGNTIYF,TGTGCCATCAGTAACAGGGGGCTCTCTGGAAACACCATATATTTT,medium-sized,TRBJ1-3,TRBV10-3,TRBD1
CAWSGQSDQPQHF,TGTGCCTGGAGTGGACAGTCGGATCAGCCCCAGCATTTT,medium-sized,TRBJ1-5,TRBV30,-
CSARFWRGTDTQYF,TGCAGTGCTAGATTTTGGCGGGGCACAGATACGCAGTATTTT,-,TRBJ2-3,TRBV20-1,-
CASSPGGFGYGYTF,TGTGCCAGCAGTCCGGGGGGATTCGGCTATGGCTACACCTTC,medium-sized,TRBJ1-2,TRBV6-2/TRBV6-3,-
CASSFRTGANQPQHF,TGTGCCAGCAGCTTTAGGACAGGGGCTAATCAGCCCCAGCATTTT,few,TRBJ1-5,TRBV5-6,TRBD1
CSARVPDHTYEQYF,TGCAGTGCTAGAGTCCCGGACCATACCTACGAGCAGTACTTC,medium-sized,TRBJ2-7,TRBV20-1,-
CASSRRGYGYTF,TGTGCCAGTAGTCGGAGGGGTTATGGCTACACCTTC,medium-sized,TRBJ1-2,TRBV19,-
CASSLRQEANEQYF,TGTGCCAGCAGCCTAAGACAGGAGGCGAACGAGCAGTACTTC,-,TRBJ2-7,TRBV5-4,-
CASSYIGTGDYGYTF,TGTGCCAGCAGTTACATTGGGACAGGGGACTATGGCTACACCTTC,medium-sized,TRBJ1-2,TRBV6-5,TRBD1
CALTRDRGNSPLHF,TGTGCCTTAACGAGGGACAGGGGGAATTCACCCCTCCACTTT,medium-sized,TRBJ1-6,TRBV30,TRBD1
CASSLKDRGYGYTF,TGTGCCAGCAGTTTAAAGGACAGGGGCTATGGCTACACCTTC,-,TRBJ1-2,TRBV27,TRBD1
CSARLAGAGELFF,TGCAGTGCCCGACTAGCGGGGGCCGGGGAGCTGTTTTTT,-,TRBJ2-2,TRBV20-1,TRBD2
CASRRFSGTGGKDTQYF,TGTGCCAGCAGGAGATTTTCCGGGACAGGGGGCAAAGATACGCAGTATTTT,-,TRBJ2-3,TRBV6-5,TRBD1
CAGSPGLLRYNEQFF,TGTGCCGGCAGCCCCGGTCTTCTTCGGTACAATGAGCAGTTCTTC,-,TRBJ2-1,TRBV7-9,-
CASSLETAADTQYF,TGTGCCAGCAGCTTGGAGACTGCGGCGGATACGCAGTATTTT,-,TRBJ2-3,TRBV11-2,-
CSARDYTGGNIQYF,TGCAGTGCTAGAGATTACACCGGAGGAAACATTCAGTACTTC,-,TRBJ2-4,TRBV20-1,-
CSASIGAGGLQETQYF,TGCAGTGCTAGTATTGGGGCGGGGGGACTCCAAGAGACCCAGTACTTC,-,TRBJ2-5,TRBV20-1,TRBD2
CASSRTGGGYTF,TGTGCCAGCAGCCGGACAGGGGGAGGCTACACCTTC,medium-sized,TRBJ1-2,TRBV5-4,TRBD1
CASSSAKGQSATNEKLFF,TGCGCCAGCAGCTCTGCGAAGGGACAGAGCGCAACTAATGAAAAACTGTTTTTT,-,TRBJ1-4,TRBV4-2,TRBD1
CASSLASVRTGGEAFF,TGTGCCAGCAGCTTAGCCTCGGTGAGGACAGGGGGCGAAGCTTTCTTT,few,TRBJ1-1,TRBV7-2,TRBD1
CASRLTGGYGYTF,TGTGCCAGCAGGTTGACAGGGGGCTATGGCTACACCTTC,medium-sized,TRBJ1-2,TRBV6-2/TRBV6-3,TRBD1
CAISAVGGWGTEAFF,TGTGCCATCAGCGCCGTCGGGGGATGGGGCACTGAAGCTTTCTTT,-,TRBJ1-1,TRBV10-3,-
CSAREGGGSYTQYF,TGCAGTGCTAGAGAGGGCGGGGGCTCTTATACGCAGTATTTT,few,TRBJ2-3,TRBV20-1,-
CASSPSQGGSPLHF,TGTGCCAGCAGTCCATCCCAGGGTGGATCACCCCTCCACTTT,medium-sized,TRBJ1-6,TRBV6-5,-
CASSLGRTVRSTDTQYF,TGTGCCAGCAGCTTAGGGAGGACAGTTCGTAGCACAGATACGCAGTATTTT,medium-sized,TRBJ2-3,TRBV7-6,-
CASSLRTSGYFNEQFF,TGTGCCAGCAGTTTACGGACTAGCGGGTATTTCAATGAGCAGTTCTTC,-,TRBJ2-1,TRBV27,TRBD2
CSAGAGLQTRGTQYF,TGCAGTGCTGGAGCAGGGCTCCAAACCAGGGGGACCCAGTACTTC,few,TRBJ2-5,TRBV20-1,-
CASSYPRTSRGRETQYF,TGTGCCAGCAGTTACCCACGGACTAGCAGGGGCCGGGAGACCCAGTACTTC,-,TRBJ2-5,TRBV6-2/TRBV6-3,TRBD2
CASSRTRRQGAFGELFF,TGCGCCAGCAGCCGCACTCGTAGACAGGGGGCCTTCGGGGAGCTGTTTTTT,few,TRBJ2-2,TRBV5-1,TRBD1
CASSPGGLSTGELFF,TGTGCCAGCAGTCCAGGGGGATTATCCACCGGGGAGCTGTTTTTT,once,TRBJ2-2,TRBV2,TRBD1
CASSVTSGGSYEQYF,TGTGCCAGCAGCGTGACTAGCGGGGGATCCTACGAGCAGTACTTC,-,TRBJ2-7,TRBV7-6,TRBD2
CASSPGLAGERVLTF,TGTGCCAGCAGCCCGGGACTAGCGGGGGAGAGGGTCCTGACTTTC,-,TRBJ2-6,TRBV11-2,TRBD2
CASSLWQGVGETQYF,TGTGCCAGCAGCTTATGGCAGGGGGTGGGAGAGACCCAGTACTTC,-,TRBJ2-5,TRBV7-9,TRBD1